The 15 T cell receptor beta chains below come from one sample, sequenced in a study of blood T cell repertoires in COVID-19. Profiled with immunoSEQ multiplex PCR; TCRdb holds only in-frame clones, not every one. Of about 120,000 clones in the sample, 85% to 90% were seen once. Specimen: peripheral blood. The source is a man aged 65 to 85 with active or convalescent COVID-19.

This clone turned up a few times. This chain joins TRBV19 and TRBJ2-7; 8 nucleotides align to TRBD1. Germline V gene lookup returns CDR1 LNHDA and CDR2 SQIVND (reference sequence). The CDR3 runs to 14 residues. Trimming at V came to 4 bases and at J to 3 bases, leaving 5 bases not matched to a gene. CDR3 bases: TGTGCCAGTAGTACCGACAGGGGTTACTACGAGCAGTACTTC. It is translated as CASSTDRGYYEQYF. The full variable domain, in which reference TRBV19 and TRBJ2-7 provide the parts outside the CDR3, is DGGITQSPKYLFRKEGQNVTLSCEQNLNHDAMYWYRQDPGQGLRLIYYSQIVNDFQKGDIAEGYSVSREKKESFPLTVTSAQKNPTAFYLCASSTDRGYYEQYFGPGTRLTVT.

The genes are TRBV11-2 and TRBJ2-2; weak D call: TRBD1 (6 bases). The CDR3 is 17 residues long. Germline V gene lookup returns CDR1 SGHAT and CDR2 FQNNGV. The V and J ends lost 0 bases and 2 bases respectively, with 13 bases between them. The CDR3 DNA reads TGTGCCAGCAGCTTAGATAGATTGGACAGAAACACCGGGGAGCTGTTTTTT. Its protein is CASSLDRLDRNTGELFF. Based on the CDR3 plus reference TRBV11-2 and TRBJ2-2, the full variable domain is EAGVAQSPRYKIIEKRQSVAFWCNPISGHATLYWYQQILGQGPKLLIQFQNNGVVDDSQLPKDRFSAERLKGVDSTLKIQPAKLEDSAVYLCASSLDRLDRNTGELFFGEGSRLTVL.

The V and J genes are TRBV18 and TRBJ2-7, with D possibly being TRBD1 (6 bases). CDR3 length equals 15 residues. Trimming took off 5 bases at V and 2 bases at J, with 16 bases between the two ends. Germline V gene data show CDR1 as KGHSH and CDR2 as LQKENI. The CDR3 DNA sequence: TGTGCCAGCTCAACCAAGAGGGGGTCCCCCTACGAGCAGTACTTC. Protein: CASSTKRGSPYEQYF.

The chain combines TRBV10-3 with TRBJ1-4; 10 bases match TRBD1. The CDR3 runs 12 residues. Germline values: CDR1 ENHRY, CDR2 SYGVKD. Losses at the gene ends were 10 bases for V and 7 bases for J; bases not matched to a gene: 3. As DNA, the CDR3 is TGTGCCACCGGACAGGGGGGTGAAAAACTGTTTTTT. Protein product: CATGQGGEKLFF.

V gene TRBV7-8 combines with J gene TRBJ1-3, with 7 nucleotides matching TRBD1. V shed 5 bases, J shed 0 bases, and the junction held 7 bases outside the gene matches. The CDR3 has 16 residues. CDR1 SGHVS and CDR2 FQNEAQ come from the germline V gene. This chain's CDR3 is CASSLTRDSSGNTIYF. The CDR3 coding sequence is TGTGCCAGCAGCCTAACTAGGGACAGCTCTGGAAACACCATATATTTT.

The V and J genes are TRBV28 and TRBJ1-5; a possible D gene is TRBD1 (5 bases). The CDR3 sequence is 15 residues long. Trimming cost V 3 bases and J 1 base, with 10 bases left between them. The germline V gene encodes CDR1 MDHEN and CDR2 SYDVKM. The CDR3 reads CASSFRQGSNQPQHF. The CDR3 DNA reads TGTGCCAGCAGTTTTCGGCAGGGAAGCAATCAGCCCCAGCATTTT.

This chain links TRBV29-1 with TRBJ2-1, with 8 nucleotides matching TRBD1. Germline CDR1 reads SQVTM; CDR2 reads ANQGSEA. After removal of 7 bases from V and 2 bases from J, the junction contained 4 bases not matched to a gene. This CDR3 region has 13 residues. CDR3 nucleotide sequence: TGCAGCGCCCGGACAGGGACCTACAATGAGCAGTTCTTC. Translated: CSARTGTYNEQFF.

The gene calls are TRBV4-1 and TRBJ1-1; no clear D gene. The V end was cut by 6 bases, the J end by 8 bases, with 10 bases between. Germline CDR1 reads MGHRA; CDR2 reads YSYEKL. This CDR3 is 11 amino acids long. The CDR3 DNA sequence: TGCGCCAGCAGGCTTGACTCCGAAGCTTTCTTT. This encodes CASRLDSEAFF.

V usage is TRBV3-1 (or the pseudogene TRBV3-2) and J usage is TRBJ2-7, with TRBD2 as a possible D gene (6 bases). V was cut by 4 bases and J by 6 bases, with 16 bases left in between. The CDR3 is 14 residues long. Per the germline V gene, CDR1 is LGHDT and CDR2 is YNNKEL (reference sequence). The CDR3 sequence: CASSPVGRAREQYF. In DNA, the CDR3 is TGTGCCAGCAGCCCGGTCGGGAGAGCTCGCGAGCAGTACTTC.

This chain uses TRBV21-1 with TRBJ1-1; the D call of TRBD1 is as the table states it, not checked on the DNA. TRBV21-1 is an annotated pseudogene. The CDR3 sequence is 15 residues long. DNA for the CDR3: TGTGCCAGCAGCAACCGACAGGGTGTGGACACTGAAGCTTTCTTT. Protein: CASSNRQGVDTEAFF.

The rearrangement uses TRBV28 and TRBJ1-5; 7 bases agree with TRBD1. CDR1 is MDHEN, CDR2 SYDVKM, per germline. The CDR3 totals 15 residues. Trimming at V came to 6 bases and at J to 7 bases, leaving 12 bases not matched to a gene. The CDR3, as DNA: TGTGCCAGCAGAGCTATCCGGGACAGACTACAGCCCCAGCATTTT. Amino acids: CASRAIRDRLQPQHF.

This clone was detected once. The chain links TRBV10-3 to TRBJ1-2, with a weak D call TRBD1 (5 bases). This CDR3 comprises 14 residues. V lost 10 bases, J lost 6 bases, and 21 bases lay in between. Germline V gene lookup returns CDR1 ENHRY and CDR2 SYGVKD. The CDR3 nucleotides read TGTGCCACGAGCAGGTCCGGCCAACAGGATGGCTACACCTTC. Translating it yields CATSRSGQQDGYTF.

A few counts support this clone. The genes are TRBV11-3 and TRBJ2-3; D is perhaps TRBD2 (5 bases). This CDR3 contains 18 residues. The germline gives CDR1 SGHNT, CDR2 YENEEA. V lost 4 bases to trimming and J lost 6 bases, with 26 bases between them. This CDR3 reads CASSSHPSSSVHPDTQYF. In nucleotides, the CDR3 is TGTGCCAGCAGCTCCCACCCTAGCTCCTCGGTCCATCCGGATACGCAGTATTTT.

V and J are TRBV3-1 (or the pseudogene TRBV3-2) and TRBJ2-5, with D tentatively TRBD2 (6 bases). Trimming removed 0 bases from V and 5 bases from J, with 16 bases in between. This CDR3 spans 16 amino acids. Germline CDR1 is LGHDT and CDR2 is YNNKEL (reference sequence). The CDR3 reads CASSQDSGARRETQYF. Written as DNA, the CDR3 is TGTGCCAGCAGCCAAGATTCGGGAGCTCGGCGCGAGACCCAGTACTTC.

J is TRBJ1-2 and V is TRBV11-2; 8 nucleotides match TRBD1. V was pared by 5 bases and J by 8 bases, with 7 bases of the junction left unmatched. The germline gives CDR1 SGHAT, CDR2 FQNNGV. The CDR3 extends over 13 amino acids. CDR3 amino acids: CASSHDRGGGYTF. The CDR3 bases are TGTGCCAGCAGCCATGACAGGGGAGGAGGCTACACCTTC.